Listed below are T cell receptor beta chains from one sample, sequenced in a study of Graves' ophthalmopathy and Graves' hyperthyroidism. TCRdb reanalysed the multiplex PCR reads using MiXCR and keeps one entry per CDR3 protein. Of 650,000 to 800,000 distinct CDR3 sequences in the sample, approximately 39% were seen once. The sample comprised peripheral blood. These receptors all stem from an adult man with Graves' ophthalmopathy. Each CDR3 is given with its conserved first and last residue. Each record gives: V gene, clone size, D gene, J gene, CDR3 DNA, CDR3 protein. A D gene is named only where the DNA matches it firmly. Not all rows give a size; the values are once, few, many and, for expanded clones, a class.

>TRBV2|many|TRBD1|TRBJ1-6
TGTGCCAGCAGTGAAGCGACAGGGATATTCGGTTCACCCCTCCACTTT
CASSEATGIFGSPLHF
>TRBV5-4|-|-|TRBJ2-7
TGTGCCAGCAGCCGGGGTGAAAACGAGCAGTACTTC
CASSRGENEQYF
>TRBV16|many|-|TRBJ1-2
TGTGCCAGCAGCCAAGAGACAGGAAACTATGGCTACACCTTC
CASSQETGNYGYTF
>TRBV10-3|-|-|TRBJ2-2
TGTGCCTGGAGTCGACTTGCTAACACCGGGGAGCTGTTTTTT
CAWSRLANTGELFF
>TRBV11-2|once|TRBD2|TRBJ2-3
TGTGCCAGCACCCCCCGACTAGCGGGGATGGGAGATACGCAGTATTTT
CASTPRLAGMGDTQYF
>TRBV11-3|many|-|TRBJ1-2
TGTGCCAGCAGTTTTAGGGACTATGGCTACACCTTC
CASSFRDYGYTF
>TRBV19|-|TRBD1|TRBJ1-5
TGTGCCAGTAGGAAGGGACAGAATCAGCCCCAGCATTTT
CASRKGQNQPQHF
>TRBV9|many|-|TRBJ2-2
TGTGCCAGCAGCGTAGACGTCACTGAGAACACCGGGGAGCTGTTTTTT
CASSVDVTENTGELFF
>TRBV20-1|-|TRBD1|TRBJ2-7
TGCAGCGCCCGACCTACAGGGGTCTACGAGCAGTACTTC
CSARPTGVYEQYF
>TRBV5-1|-|-|TRBJ2-3
TGCGCCAGCAGGTCGTCGAGCACAGATACGCAGTATTTT
CASRSSSTDTQYF
>TRBV20-1|-|-|TRBJ2-5
TGCAGTGCTAGAAGAGGGGGAGAGACCCAGTACTTC
CSARRGGETQYF
>TRBV2|-|-|TRBJ1-1
TGTGCTAGCAGTGGGGTCGGGGACACTGAAGCTTTCTTT
CASSGVGDTEAFF
>TRBV29-1|-|-|TRBJ1-2
TGCAGCGTTGTGCCAGGGGCGGACTATGGCTACACCTTC
CSVVPGADYGYTF
>TRBV7-2|few|-|TRBJ1-1
TGTGCCAGCAGCCGTTGGGGGGACACTGAAGCTTTCTTT
CASSRWGDTEAFF
>TRBV2|-|-|TRBJ2-1
TGTGCCAGCACAGGGAGCGACTACAATGAGCAGTTCTTC
CASTGSDYNEQFF
>TRBV10-3|-|-|TRBJ1-2
TGTGCCATCAGGGGAGGCGGGTATGGCTACACCTTC
CAIRGGGYGYTF
>TRBV11-2|few|TRBD1|TRBJ2-2
TGTGCCAGCAGCTCTACAGGGGACACCGGGGAGCTGTTTTTT
CASSSTGDTGELFF
>TRBV7-8|many|-|TRBJ1-5
TGTGCCAGCAGCTTAGGAACGAGTTTGGGCAATCAGCCCCAGCATTTT
CASSLGTSLGNQPQHF